This T cell receptor beta chain comes out of a study of T cell responses to AZD1222 COVID-19 vaccine. Study-level background: Pooled samples include second doses given at about 4 or 12 weeks. Study-level findings and limits: Baseline serostatus was positive in only a handful of AZD1222 recipients.

The repertoire was sequenced with immunoSEQ multiplex PCR; TCRdb's copy has only in-frame clones and lacks some. The profile shows over 110,000 clones, just over 90% of them singletons. Turning to this clone: What it recognizes is unknown.

CDR3 size: 16 residues. Germline V gives CDR1 LGHDT, CDR2 YNNKEL (reference sequence). The V segment lost 2 bases and the J segment 2 bases; nucleotides outside the gene matches: 3. The gene calls are TRBV3-1 (or the pseudogene TRBV3-2) and TRBJ1-3; the match to TRBD1 covers 10 bases. This TCR derives from an adult in good health. This material consisted of peripheral blood, taken on day 0 of AZD1222 vaccination. The CDR3 bases are TGTGCCAGCAGCCAAACGGGACAGGGGCCTGGAAACACCATATATTTT. Protein sequence: CASSQTGQGPGNTIYF.